This T cell receptor beta chain was sequenced in a study of cytomegalovirus exposure and HLA in healthy donors. Broader study findings: In a later analysis, V- and J-gene trimming of beta chains associated with a DCLRE1C missense variant, replicated independently.

A remark on this clone: The antigen remains undetermined.

The PCR employed 60 Vbeta primers together with 13 Jbeta primers. Authors' methods: Roughly 12 million shared chains were among around 80 million unique TCR beta chains counted in a later analysis. Using immunoSEQ multiplex PCR, the repertoire was profiled, and TCRdb retains in-frame clones only, with some absent. D and trimming come from the DNA, and the V and J calls and clone size come from that table. The sample has about 170,000 clones, approximately 78% seen once. The germline V gene encodes CDR1 MNHEY and CDR2 SVGAGI. The CDR3 consists of 16 residues. Trimming removed 3 bases from V and 4 bases from J; junction bases left unmatched: 6. Each donor was healthy, and each was a bone marrow donor.

This clonotype was sampled from a girl aged 2 to 9 in good health and CMV-seropositive. The sample comprised PBMCs. This chain uses TRBV6-5 with TRBJ2-7; TRBD2 aligns across 13 bases. CDR3 amino acids: CASSYRPGLAGYEQYF. The CDR3 region has the DNA TGTGCCAGCAGTTATCGCCCGGGACTAGCGGGATACGAGCAGTACTTC.